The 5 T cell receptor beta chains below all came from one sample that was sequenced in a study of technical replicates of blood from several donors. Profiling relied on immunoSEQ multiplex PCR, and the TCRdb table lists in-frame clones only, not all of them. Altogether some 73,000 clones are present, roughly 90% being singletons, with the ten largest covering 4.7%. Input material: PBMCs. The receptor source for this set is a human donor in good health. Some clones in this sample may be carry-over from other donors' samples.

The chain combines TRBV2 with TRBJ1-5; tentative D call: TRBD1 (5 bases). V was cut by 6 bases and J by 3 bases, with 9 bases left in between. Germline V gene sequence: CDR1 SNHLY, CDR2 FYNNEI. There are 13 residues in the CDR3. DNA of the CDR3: TGTGCCAGCAGACGGACACCCAATCAGCCCCAGCATTTT. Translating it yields CASRRTPNQPQHF.

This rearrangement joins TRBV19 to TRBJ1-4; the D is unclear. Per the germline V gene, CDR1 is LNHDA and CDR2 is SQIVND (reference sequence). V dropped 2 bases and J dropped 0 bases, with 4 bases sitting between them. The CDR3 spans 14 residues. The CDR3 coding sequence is TGTGCCAGTAGTATATCAACAACTAATGAAAAACTGTTTTTT. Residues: CASSISTTNEKLFF.

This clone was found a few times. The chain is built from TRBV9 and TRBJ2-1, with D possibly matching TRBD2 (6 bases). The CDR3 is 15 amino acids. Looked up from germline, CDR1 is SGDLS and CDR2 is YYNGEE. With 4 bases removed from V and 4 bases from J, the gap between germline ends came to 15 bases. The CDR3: CASSRDSKLYNEQFF. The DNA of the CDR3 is TGTGCCAGCAGCCGGGACTCAAAGCTTTACAATGAGCAGTTCTTC. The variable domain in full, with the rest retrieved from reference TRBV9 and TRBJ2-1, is DSGVTQTPKHLITATGQRVTLRCSPRSGDLSVYWYQQSLDQGLQFLIQYYNGEERAKGNILERFSAQQFPDLHSELNLSSLELGDSALYFCASSRDSKLYNEQFFGPGTRLTVL.

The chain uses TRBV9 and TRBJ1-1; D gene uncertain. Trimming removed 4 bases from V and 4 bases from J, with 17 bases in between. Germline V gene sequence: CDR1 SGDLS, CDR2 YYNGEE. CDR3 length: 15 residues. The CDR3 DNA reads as TGTGCCAGCAGCCCGACGACACGGATGTTCACTGAAGCTTTCTTT. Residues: CASSPTTRMFTEAFF.

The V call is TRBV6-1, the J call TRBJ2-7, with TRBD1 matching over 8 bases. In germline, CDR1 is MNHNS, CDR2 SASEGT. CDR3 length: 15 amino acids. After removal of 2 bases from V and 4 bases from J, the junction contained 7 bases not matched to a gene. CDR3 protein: CASSEPGDRPYEQYF. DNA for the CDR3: TGTGCCAGCAGTGAACCCGGGGACAGGCCTTACGAGCAGTACTTC.